The clone carrying this TCR beta chain was detected only a few times. Its matching antigen is unknown. This sample stems from a study of graft-versus-host responses after intestinal transplantation. Study summary: Transplants given to recipients were multivisceral, liver-intestinal, or isolated intestinal.

The repertoire was sequenced with immunoSEQ multiplex PCR; TCRdb's copy has only in-frame clones and lacks some. The sample lists around 100,000 clones, roughly 93% occurring once. Trimming left V 8 bases short and J 6 bases short, with 14 bases between. Germline CDR1 and CDR2: LGHNT and FRNRAP. The CDR3 consists of 12 residues. Study-level results: Graft-donor T cell macrochimerism coincided with high graft-versus-host to host-versus-graft clonal ratios in allografts. Declining HvG levels early post-transplant were linked to peak circulating GvH clone levels.

This sample comprised unstimulated CD8+ T cells sorted from spleen or lymph node cells, obtained before intestinal transplant. The receptor was isolated from a human donor who received an intestinal transplant. The chain employs TRBV12-5 and TRBJ2-7; D ambiguous. The CDR3 coding sequence is TGTGCTAGTCTATTTCCGGCGACCGAGCAGTACTTC. The encoded protein is CASLFPATEQYF.